The clone carrying this TCR beta chain was seen repeatedly, ten times or more. The length of the CDR3 is 17 residues. The ends lost 3 bases at V and 7 bases at J; junction bases unmatched: 14. CDR1 ENHRY and CDR2 SYGVKD come from the germline V gene. TCRdb re-derived calls from the RT-PCR reads in MiXCR, one entry per CDR3 protein. This sample carries hundreds of thousands of distinct CDR3 sequences, over 12% of them seen once, and the ten largest clones take about 3.9%. The sequenced sample consisted of memory CD4+ T cells from blood. The clonotype was recovered from a female donor in good health, serving as a healthy control. The chain is built from TRBV10-3 and TRBJ2-1, with 8 bases fitting TRBD2. The CDR3 region has the DNA TGTGCCATCAGTGACGCAATTCCGGGACTAGATCGGAATGAGCAGTTCTTC. Translation gives CAISDAIPGLDRNEQFF.